This TCR beta chain was identified during a study of T cell responses to AZD1222 COVID-19 vaccine. About the research overall: Second-dose intervals near 4 or 12 weeks were combined.

Study outcomes and limitations: Within unmutated variant regions lay the reported targets of nearly half of spike-specific TCRs. An increase in Spike-specific TCR breadth and depth was observed after two AZD1222 doses. Seropositive status at baseline applied to only six AZD1222 recipients.

V dropped 1 base and J dropped 1; count of bases not matched to a gene: 2. The length of the CDR3 is 16 residues. Looked up from germline, CDR1 is SGHDT and CDR2 is YYEEEE. This clone has just a few counts. Its cognate antigen is unknown. The method was immunoSEQ multiplex PCR; TCRdb's version includes in-frame clones alone and lacks a portion of them. In the table there are 110,000 to 150,000 clones, 93% of which are singletons. This sequence originates from an adult in good health. This material consisted of peripheral blood, taken on day 0 of AZD1222 vaccination. The chain has TRBV5-6 and TRBJ2-2, with TRBD2 identical over 9 bases. CDR3 loop: CASSLLREGNTGELFF. The DNA for the CDR3 is TGTGCCAGCAGCTTGTTGCGGGAGGGGAACACCGGGGAGCTGTTTTTT.